This TCR beta chain was sequenced for a study of T-cell reconstitution after alpha-beta-depleted transplantation in children. Preparation of the TCRbeta library involved a method that used unique molecular identifiers. Each CDR3 protein is one row after TCRdb ran MiXCR on the PCR reads. The table shows about 400,000 distinct CDR3 sequences, with about an eighth occurring only once. Trimming removed 4 bases at V and 1 base at J, with 19 bases between. Per germline, CDR1 LGHDT and CDR2 YNNKEL (reference sequence). This CDR3 has 18 amino acids. This clonotype was detected ten times or more. The chain has TRBV3-1 and TRBJ2-2; D perhaps matches TRBD1 (6 bases). The specimen was PBMCs, collected from the stem cell graft. The sequence was obtained from a human donor who donated a stem cell graft to a child with Fanconi anemia. CDR3 protein: CASSPGPRGLMNTGELFF. CDR3 nucleotide sequence: TGTGCCAGCAGCCCGGGCCCCAGGGGTCTCATGAACACCGGGGAGCTGTTTTTT.